A single T cell receptor (beta chain) is shown here with its context. The data stem from a study of shared clonotypes between healthy human individuals. The germline CDR1 and CDR2 sequences are SGDLS and YYNGEE. This CDR3 spans 15 amino acids. The V end was cut by 0 bases, the J end by 3 bases, with 12 bases between. Profiled with immunoSEQ multiplex PCR; TCRdb holds only in-frame clones, not every one. The data contain approximately 350,000 clones, about 97% of them singletons. Sequenced sample: memory CD8+ T cells sorted from blood. Subset given: CD45RO+ cells pooled with CCR7-negative TemRA cells. This chain joins TRBV9 and TRBJ2-5; tentative D call: TRBD1 (5 bases). The receptor was derived from a man aged 25 to 45 in good health. The CDR3 reads CASSVGPTAKETQYF. The DNA for the CDR3 is TGTGCCAGCAGCGTAGGTCCGACAGCTAAAGAGACCCAGTACTTC. The full variable domain, with the rest looked up from reference TRBV9 and TRBJ2-5, is DSGVTQTPKHLITATGQRVTLRCSPRSGDLSVYWYQQSLDQGLQFLIQYYNGEERAKGNILERFSAQQFPDLHSELNLSSLELGDSALYFCASSVGPTAKETQYFGPGTRLLVL.